The clone carrying this T cell receptor beta chain occurred a few times. The data stem from a study of patients and donors after allogeneic stem cell transplantation. TCRdb recomputed calls from the RT-PCR reads with MiXCR, one row per CDR3 protein. Found here are some 21,000 distinct CDR3 sequences, approximately 28% of them singletons; the top ten hold around 47%. Trimming shortened V by 4 bases and J by 5 bases, and 21 bases separated the two germline ends. This CDR3 has 17 amino acids. Germline V CDR1 and CDR2: SGHVT, SQSDAQ. This TCR was sampled from a human donor who was either an allogeneic HSCT recipient or a stem cell or donor lymphocyte infusion donor (not recorded which). It is not recorded whose cells these are; they may come from a transplant donor. What was sequenced was blood, either unsorted or a sorted T cell fraction (not recorded which). This chain uses TRBV7-4 with TRBJ2-1; the D gene is possibly TRBD2 (5 bases). The CDR3 here is CASSYCKVGVGNNEQFF. The DNA of the CDR3 is TGTGCCAGCAGCTATTGCAAAGTGGGAGTGGGTAACAATGAGCAGTTCTTC.